The clone carrying this T cell receptor beta chain was counted between two and nine times. Next came a second PCR, run for about 7 to 12 cycles, which used a sample-barcoded 5' primer along with a J-beta primer mix. TCRdb re-analysed the 5' RACE reads in MiXCR, keeping a single row per CDR3 protein. The sample has roughly 560,000 distinct CDR3 sequences; around 24% are singletons. The CDR3 is 14 residues long. Per germline, CDR1 LGHDT and CDR2 YNNKEL (reference sequence). V was pared by 0 bases and J by 4 bases, with 9 bases between. This record belongs to a study of blood T cells in healthy people across ages. This sample was shared with a second study, whose subject was T cells of mothers and their children.

V and J are TRBV3-1 and TRBJ1-2, with D hard to call. Source material: blood. This receptor was identified in a boy younger than 18 in good health. The CDR3 nucleotides are TGTGCCAGCAGCCAAGATGGGGAAGCCTATGGCTACACCTTC. It yields the protein CASSQDGEAYGYTF. Full variable domain (rest looked up from reference TRBV3-1 and TRBJ1-2): DTAVSQTPKYLVTQMGNDKSIKCEQNLGHDTMYWYKQDSKKFLKIMFSYNNKELIINETVPNRFSPKSPDKAHLNLHINSLELGDSAVYFCASSQDGEAYGYTFGSGTRLTVV.